Listed below are T cell receptor beta chains from one sample, sequenced in a study of post-analysis software for immune sequencing data. TCRdb recomputed calls from the PCR reads with MiXCR, one row per CDR3 protein. Altogether approximately 730,000 distinct CDR3 sequences are present, just under 30% being singletons, with the ten largest covering more than 0.55%. Material: blood. The receptors derive from a girl aged 5 to 17 with multiple sclerosis. Both conserved end residues are part of each CDR3. The D gene is left open where the match is weak. The size entry is marked missing in some rows and otherwise reads once, few, many or a size class.

TRBV15	TRBJ2-7	.	.	CATSREQGGEQYF	TGTGCCACCAGCAGAGAGCAGGGTGGCGAGCAGTACTTC
TRBV4-3	TRBJ2-4	.	few	CASSRIGTIGDIQYF	TGCGCCAGCAGCAGAATAGGGACCATCGGGGACATTCAGTACTTC
TRBV29-1	TRBJ1-2	.	many	CSVEAGWDYGYTF	TGCAGCGTTGAAGCGGGTTGGGACTATGGCTACACCTTC
TRBV7-9	TRBJ1-2	.	.	CASSLGDPRANYGYTF	TGTGCCAGCAGCTTAGGGGACCCCAGGGCTAACTATGGCTACACCTTC
TRBV20-1	TRBJ1-1	.	few	CSAMGRGAEAFF	TGCAGTGCTATGGGTCGGGGTGCGGAAGCTTTCTTT
TRBV25-1	TRBJ2-1	.	few	CASSVPGKYNEQFF	TGTGCCAGCAGTGTTCCGGGGAAATACAATGAGCAGTTCTTC
TRBV12-3/TRBV12-4	TRBJ1-6	.	few	CASSLMGRGDNSPLHF	TGTGCCAGCAGTTTAATGGGCAGGGGAGATAATTCACCCCTCCACTTT
TRBV20-1	TRBJ2-7	.	.	CSASTTDFSYEQYF	TGCAGTGCTAGTACGACAGACTTCTCCTACGAGCAGTACTTC
TRBV7-2	TRBJ2-3	.	few	CASSLSAQYF	TGTGCCAGCAGCTTATCGGCGCAGTATTTT
TRBV7-9	TRBJ2-6	.	few	CASSLVPDSSGANVLTF	TGTGCCAGCAGCTTAGTGCCAGATAGCTCTGGGGCCAACGTCCTGACTTTC
TRBV7-2	TRBJ2-7	.	.	CASSLINNEQYF	TGTGCCAGCAGCTTAATAAACAATGAGCAGTACTTC
TRBV5-1	TRBJ2-1	TRBD2	.	CASSLQTGLAGSEQFF	TGCGCCAGCAGCCTACAAACGGGACTAGCAGGCAGTGAGCAGTTCTTC
TRBV4-3	TRBJ2-7	.	.	CASSQDADSGYEQYF	TGCGCCAGCAGCCAAGATGCGGACAGCGGGTACGAGCAGTACTTC
TRBV20-1	TRBJ2-7	.	few	CSARGHSYEQYF	TGCAGTGCCAGAGGACACTCCTACGAGCAGTACTTC
TRBV7-2	TRBJ2-7	.	.	CASSLAPSSSGLYEQYF	TGTGCCAGCAGCTTAGCGCCTTCGAGTAGCGGCCTCTACGAGCAGTACTTC
TRBV5-1	TRBJ2-5	TRBD1	.	CASSPGTAWETQYF	TGCGCCAGCAGCCCGGGGACAGCTTGGGAGACCCAGTACTTC
TRBV28	TRBJ2-5	.	few	CPTHIRAQIQETQYF	TGTCCCACTCATATTCGGGCCCAGATCCAAGAGACCCAGTACTTC
TRBV25-1	TRBJ1-1	TRBD1	.	CASSESPQRTGQAFF	TGTGCCAGCAGTGAATCCCCCCAGAGGACAGGTCAAGCTTTCTTT
TRBV20-1	TRBJ1-5	.	few	CSARRGRMSNQPQHF	TGCAGTGCTAGACGTGGGCGGATGAGCAATCAGCCCCAGCATTTT
TRBV7-9	TRBJ2-5	.	.	CASNRYHQETQYF	TGTGCCAGCAACAGGTACCACCAAGAGACCCAGTACTTC
TRBV5-1	TRBJ2-3	.	.	CASSLQPGRRTDTQYF	TGCGCCAGCAGCTTACAACCGGGACGGCGCACAGATACGCAGTATTTT
TRBV27	TRBJ2-7	TRBD1	few	CASSSYRGPTYEQYF	TGTGCCAGCAGTTCCTACAGGGGGCCCACCTACGAGCAGTACTTC
TRBV20-1	TRBJ2-5	.	.	CSARAPGVETQYF	TGCAGTGCTAGGGCCCCAGGGGTCGAGACCCAGTACTTC
TRBV12-3/TRBV12-4	TRBJ2-7	TRBD1	.	CASSTRTGTGDEQYF	TGTGCCAGCAGTACCCGCACCGGGACAGGGGACGAGCAGTACTTC
TRBV7-9	TRBJ2-3	.	.	CASSSGLVSTDTQYF	TGTGCCAGCAGCTCTGGACTGGTGAGCACAGATACGCAGTATTTT
TRBV6-1	TRBJ2-7	.	.	CASRAATELYEQYF	TGTGCCAGCAGGGCTGCGACAGAGCTCTACGAGCAGTACTTC
TRBV6-1	TRBJ2-7	TRBD1	.	CASSPGQGYNEQYF	TGTGCCAGCAGCCCGGGACAGGGCTACAATGAGCAGTACTTC
TRBV4-2	TRBJ1-6	.	few	CASSQEGVFSPLHF	TGTGCCAGCAGCCAAGAGGGGGTATTCTCACCCCTCCACTTT
TRBV10-3	TRBJ2-3	.	.	CAISLGGALGRRDTQYF	TGTGCCATCAGTTTAGGAGGGGCCCTTGGTCGCAGAGATACGCAGTATTTT
TRBV20-1	TRBJ2-3	.	.	CSARRGARTDTQYF	TGCAGTGCCCGGAGGGGGGCTAGGACAGATACGCAGTATTTT
TRBV7-9	TRBJ2-1	TRBD1	few	CASSTAGTGVGDEQFF	TGTGCCAGCAGCACGGCCGGGACAGGGGTTGGGGATGAGCAGTTCTTC
TRBV11-2	TRBJ2-3	.	few	CASSLQGGIGDTQYF	TGTGCCAGCAGCTTACAGGGGGGTATTGGAGATACGCAGTATTTT
TRBV4-2	TRBJ1-4	TRBD1	few	CASSQGGDRHEKLFF	TGTGCCAGCAGCCAAGGAGGGGACAGGCATGAAAAACTGTTTTTT
TRBV4-2	TRBJ2-3	.	few	CASSPDGTSTDTQYF	TGTGCCAGCAGCCCAGACGGGACTTCTACAGATACGCAGTATTTT
TRBV5-1	TRBJ2-7	TRBD1	few	CASSPTGQGAYEQYF	TGCGCCAGCAGCCCAACAGGACAGGGAGCCTACGAGCAGTACTTC
TRBV6-1	TRBJ2-3	.	few	CASSVWDPNKDTQYF	TGTGCCAGCAGTGTCTGGGACCCCAACAAGGATACGCAGTATTTT
TRBV20-1	TRBJ2-7	.	.	CSAHTGGEQYF	TGCAGTGCCCACACCGGCGGCGAGCAGTACTTC
TRBV4-3	TRBJ2-1	.	many	CASSPNPRNNEQFF	TGCGCCAGCAGTCCGAACCCTAGAAACAATGAGCAGTTCTTC
TRBV20-1	TRBJ2-7	.	.	CSARVSSSYGQYF	TGCAGTGCTAGGGTCTCGAGCTCCTACGGGCAGTACTTC
TRBV2	TRBJ2-3	.	.	CASSPRGWADTQYF	TGTGCCAGCAGCCCAAGAGGGTGGGCAGATACGCAGTATTTT
TRBV4-1	TRBJ2-7	.	.	CASSPRHESSYEQYF	TGCGCCAGCAGTCCCCGGCACGAAAGCTCCTACGAGCAGTACTTC
TRBV7-2	TRBJ2-3	TRBD2	many	CASSPLASPNTDTQYF	TGTGCCAGCAGCCCACTAGCGTCTCCAAACACAGATACGCAGTATTTT
TRBV24-1	TRBJ2-1	.	few	CATGAGPYNEQFF	TGTGCCACCGGGGCGGGACCCTACAATGAGCAGTTCTTC
TRBV4-1	TRBJ1-1	.	.	CASSHQAGLAFF	TGCGCCAGCAGCCATCAGGCAGGGTTGGCTTTCTTT